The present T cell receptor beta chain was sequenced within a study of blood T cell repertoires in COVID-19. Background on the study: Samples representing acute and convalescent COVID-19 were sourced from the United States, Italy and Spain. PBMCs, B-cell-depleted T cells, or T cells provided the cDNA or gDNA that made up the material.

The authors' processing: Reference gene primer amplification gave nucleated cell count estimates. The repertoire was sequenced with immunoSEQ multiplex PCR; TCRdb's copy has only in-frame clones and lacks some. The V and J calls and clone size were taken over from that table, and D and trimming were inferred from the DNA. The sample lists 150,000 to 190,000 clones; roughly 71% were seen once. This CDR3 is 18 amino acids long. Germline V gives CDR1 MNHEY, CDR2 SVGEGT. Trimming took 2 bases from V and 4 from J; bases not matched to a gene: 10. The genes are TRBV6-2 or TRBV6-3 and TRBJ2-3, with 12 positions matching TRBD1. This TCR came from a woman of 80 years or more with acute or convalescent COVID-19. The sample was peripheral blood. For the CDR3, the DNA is TGTGCCAGCAGTTACGAGGGACAGGGGGCTTATGGGTCAGATACGCAGTATTTT. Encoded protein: CASSYEGQGAYGSDTQYF.